The source of this TCR beta chain is a study of blood T cell repertoires in COVID-19. V lost 4 bases and J lost 2; bases outside the gene matches: 5. Germline CDR1 is SGHTS and CDR2 is YDEGEE. The CDR3 is 14 amino acids. Profiling relied on immunoSEQ multiplex PCR, and the TCRdb table lists in-frame clones only, not all of them. The data show over 200,000 clones, with approximately 90% seen just once and 2% to 3% held by the top ten. This clonotype was sampled from a man aged 25 to 40 with COVID-19, enrolled during active disease. Sample: peripheral blood. The chain carries TRBV5-8 and TRBJ1-2; 7 positions agree with TRBD1. As DNA, the CDR3 is TGTGCCAGCAGCCGGGACAGACCAAACTATGGCTACACCTTC. It specifies CASSRDRPNYGYTF.